A single sample gave rise to the 11 T cell receptor beta chains below, sequenced in a study of immune evolution from preneoplasia to lung adenocarcinoma. TCRdb's table, derived via immunoSEQ multiplex PCR, lists solely in-frame clones and lacks some. The table shows roughly 2,700 clones, with about 86% occurring only once. Input material: FFPE adjacent normal lung tissue. The receptor set was obtained from a person aged 60 to 85 with lung adenocarcinoma.

V usage is TRBV11-2 and J usage is TRBJ2-3, with 7 bases that match TRBD2. The length of the CDR3 is 16 residues. In germline, CDR1 is SGHAT, CDR2 FQNNGV. V lost 5 bases, J lost 2 bases, and 10 bases stayed unmatched. The CDR3, as DNA: TGTGCCAGCAGCCCAATGGGGGGGGTCCCCACAGATACGCAGTATTTT. Protein sequence: CASSPMGGVPTDTQYF.

The V and J genes are TRBV18 and TRBJ2-1; the match to TRBD2 covers 8 bases. This CDR3 is built from 15 residues. Losses at the gene ends were 2 bases for V and 8 bases for J; bases not matched to a gene: 8. CDR1 and CDR2 (germline): KGHSH, LQKENI. This CDR3 reads CASSPGLADWDEQFF. CDR3 nucleotide sequence: TGTGCCAGCTCACCAGGACTAGCCGACTGGGATGAGCAGTTCTTC.

This clone appeared a few times. This chain uses TRBV7-9 with TRBJ2-1; 7 bases agree with TRBD1. J was trimmed by 7 bases and V by 1 base; bases with no gene match: 4. This CDR3 region has 14 residues. CDR1 is SEHNR and CDR2 is FQNEAQ in the germline V gene (reference sequence). CDR3 region: CASSLVGQINEQFF. For the CDR3, the DNA is TGTGCCAGCAGCTTAGTGGGACAGATTAATGAGCAGTTCTTC.

Only a few counts were recorded for this clone. The J gene is TRBJ2-1, the V gene TRBV19; maybe TRBD2 (6 bases). V was pared by 6 bases and J by 7 bases, with 16 bases between. This CDR3 comprises 14 residues. Germline V gene sequence: CDR1 LNHDA, CDR2 SQIVND (reference sequence). CDR3 region: CASSPAAGGNEQFF. The CDR3 DNA reads TGTGCCAGTAGCCCAGCGGCCGGAGGGAATGAGCAGTTCTTC. Drawing the rest from reference TRBV19 and TRBJ2-1, the complete variable domain is DGGITQSPKYLFRKEGQNVTLSCEQNLNHDAMYWYRQDPGQGLRLIYYSQIVNDFQKGDIAEGYSVSREKKESFPLTVTSAQKNPTAFYLCASSPAAGGNEQFFGPGTRLTVL.

The sample holds a few counts of this clone. The chain couples TRBV27 to TRBJ2-7, with unresolved D. This CDR3 region has 13 residues. Germline V gene data show CDR1 as MNHEY and CDR2 as SMNVEV (reference sequence). The germline V and J ends were trimmed by 2 bases and 0 bases, with 5 bases remaining between them. DNA of the CDR3: TGTGCCAGCAGTTTAGGCCCCTCCTACGAGCAGTACTTC. It yields the protein CASSLGPSYEQYF.

V and J are TRBV29-1 and TRBJ2-3; 10 bases map to TRBD2. Germline V CDR1 and CDR2: SQVTM, ANQGSEA. The CDR3 contains 13 residues. The ends lost 3 bases at V and 8 bases at J; junction bases unmatched: 5. Here the CDR3 reads CSVEGGLASTQYF. For the CDR3, the DNA is TGCAGCGTTGAGGGGGGACTAGCGAGTACGCAGTATTTT.

V and J are TRBV5-6 and TRBJ1-1, with a weak D call TRBD1 (6 bases). With 4 bases removed from V and 5 bases from J, the gap between germline ends came to 21 bases. This CDR3 is 16 amino acids long. Germline V CDR1 and CDR2: SGHDT, YYEEEE. The CDR3 DNA is TGTGCCAGCAGCACCCACAGGGTTTCAATGGGGACTGAAGCTTTCTTT. Its translation: CASSTHRVSMGTEAFF.

Sample share makes this clone large. The chain employs TRBV9 and TRBJ2-1; 9 positions agree with TRBD2. This CDR3 has 16 amino acids. After removal of 3 bases from V and 6 bases from J, the junction contained 10 bases not matched to a gene. Germline CDR1 and CDR2: SGDLS and YYNGEE. CDR3 sequence reads: CASSARTSEVRNEQFF. The CDR3 DNA follows: TGTGCCAGCAGCGCCCGGACTAGCGAGGTTCGCAATGAGCAGTTCTTC.

The J gene is TRBJ2-3, the V gene TRBV7-9; TRBD2 agrees at 10 bases. The CDR3 sequence is 15 residues long. Germline CDR1 SEHNR, CDR2 FQNEAQ (reference sequence). J lost 6 bases, V lost 4 bases, and 7 bases had no gene match. CDR3 loop: CASSSSGRGLDTQYF. The CDR3 DNA reads TGTGCCAGCAGCTCGAGCGGGAGGGGTTTGGATACGCAGTATTTT.

The chain has TRBV4-1 and TRBJ2-1; 7 bases agree with TRBD2. Germline V lookup: CDR1 MGHRA, CDR2 YSYEKL. Germline trimming cut 0 bases from V and 2 bases from J; bases unmatched to any gene: 10. The CDR3 totals 18 residues. The CDR3: CASSQEGAGLRTYNEQFF. The CDR3 DNA follows: TGCGCCAGCAGCCAAGAAGGAGCGGGACTTCGAACCTACAATGAGCAGTTCTTC.

CDR3 sequence (DNA): TGTGCCAGCAGCCGGGGAGGACAGGGATTAAACTACGAGCAGTACTTC. It encodes CASSRGGQGLNYEQYF. The genes are TRBV16 and TRBJ2-7; 8 bases agree with TRBD1. The junction had 11 bases not matched to a gene; V was cut back by 4 bases and J by 3 bases. From germline, CDR1 is KGHSY and CDR2 FQNENV. The CDR3 runs to 16 residues.